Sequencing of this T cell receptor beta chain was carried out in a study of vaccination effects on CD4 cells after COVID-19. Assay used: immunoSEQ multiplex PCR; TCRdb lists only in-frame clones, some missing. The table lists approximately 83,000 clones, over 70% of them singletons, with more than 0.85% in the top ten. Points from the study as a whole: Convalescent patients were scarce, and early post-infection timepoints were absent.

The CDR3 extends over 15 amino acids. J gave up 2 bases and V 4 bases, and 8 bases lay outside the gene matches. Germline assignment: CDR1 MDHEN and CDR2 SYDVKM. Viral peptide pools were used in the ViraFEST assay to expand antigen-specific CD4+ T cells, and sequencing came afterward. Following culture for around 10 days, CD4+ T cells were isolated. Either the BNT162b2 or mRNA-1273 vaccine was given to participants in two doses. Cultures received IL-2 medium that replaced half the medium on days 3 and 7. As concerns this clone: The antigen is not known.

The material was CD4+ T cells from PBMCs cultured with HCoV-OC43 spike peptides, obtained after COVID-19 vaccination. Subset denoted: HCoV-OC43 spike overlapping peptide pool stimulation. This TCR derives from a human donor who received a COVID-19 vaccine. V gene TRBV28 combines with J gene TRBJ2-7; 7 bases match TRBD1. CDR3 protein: CASSSHSTGTYEQYV. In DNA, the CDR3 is TGTGCCAGCAGTTCCCACTCGACAGGGACCTACGAGCAGTACGTC.